The rows below give T cell receptor beta chains drawn from one sample of a study of CXCR4 blockade with PD-1 therapy in pancreatic cancer. Produced via immunoSEQ multiplex PCR; TCRdb's table is partial and in-frame only. Of roughly 15,000 clones listed, about 72% were seen once; the top ten hold about 5.5%. The sample was tumor tissue. The receptors shown here come from a human donor with pancreatic ductal adenocarcinoma. CDR3s include the opening cysteine and the closing phenylalanine or tryptophan. Each record gives: D gene, J gene, V gene, clone size, CDR3 protein, CDR3 DNA. The D gene is left open where the match is weak. Size values are once, few and many counts, or a class for expanded clones, and some rows have none.

D gene: .
J gene: TRBJ2-5
V gene: TRBV11-3
clone size: few
CDR3 protein: CASSQTAYQETQYF
CDR3 DNA: TGTGCCAGCAGCCAGACTGCGTACCAAGAGACCCAGTACTTC

D gene: .
J gene: TRBJ2-7
V gene: TRBV19
clone size: .
CDR3 protein: CASSVRKGGNNEQYF
CDR3 DNA: TGTGCCAGTAGCGTGCGGAAGGGAGGCAACAACGAGCAGTACTTC

D gene: TRBD1
J gene: TRBJ1-1
V gene: TRBV5-1
clone size: .
CDR3 protein: CASSPLTGEDTEAFF
CDR3 DNA: TGCGCCAGCAGCCCCCTAACAGGGGAGGACACTGAAGCTTTCTTT

D gene: TRBD1
J gene: TRBJ1-6
V gene: TRBV30
clone size: few
CDR3 protein: CAWSRDSNSPLHF
CDR3 DNA: TGTGCCTGGAGTCGGGACAGTAATTCACCCCTCCACTTT

D gene: TRBD1
J gene: TRBJ2-2
V gene: TRBV19
clone size: .
CDR3 protein: CASSPPGQTGRELFF
CDR3 DNA: TGTGCCAGTAGCCCACCGGGACAGACGGGCCGGGAGCTGTTTTTT

D gene: .
J gene: TRBJ2-7
V gene: TRBV28
clone size: .
CDR3 protein: CASSPWQGDRVYEQYF
CDR3 DNA: TGTGCCAGCAGTCCCTGGCAGGGTGATCGGGTTTACGAGCAGTACTTC

D gene: .
J gene: TRBJ1-4
V gene: TRBV19
clone size: .
CDR3 protein: CASSIDSSGLKLFF
CDR3 DNA: TGTGCCAGTAGTATAGATTCTTCGGGGTTAAAACTGTTTTTT

D gene: .
J gene: TRBJ1-5
V gene: TRBV19
clone size: .
CDR3 protein: CASSILHQPQHF
CDR3 DNA: TGTGCCAGTAGTATTTTACACCAGCCCCAGCATTTT

D gene: .
J gene: TRBJ2-7
V gene: TRBV28
clone size: .
CDR3 protein: CASAEVGGPSYEQYF
CDR3 DNA: TGTGCCAGCGCTGAAGTAGGCGGGCCTTCCTACGAGCAGTACTTC

D gene: TRBD1
J gene: TRBJ2-7
V gene: TRBV28
clone size: .
CDR3 protein: CASSSTGANSYEQYF
CDR3 DNA: TGTGCCAGCAGCAGTACAGGGGCCAACTCCTACGAGCAGTACTTC

D gene: .
J gene: TRBJ2-7
V gene: TRBV28
clone size: .
CDR3 protein: CASKGGYRGDEQYF
CDR3 DNA: TGTGCCAGCAAGGGGGGCTACAGGGGAGACGAGCAGTACTTC

D gene: .
J gene: TRBJ1-1
V gene: TRBV7-5
clone size: .
CDR3 protein: CASSQQGGVTEAFF
CDR3 DNA: TGTGCCAGCAGTCAACAGGGGGGGGTCACTGAAGCTTTCTTT

D gene: .
J gene: TRBJ1-4
V gene: TRBV28
clone size: .
CDR3 protein: CASSFRGIIREKLFF
CDR3 DNA: TGTGCCAGCAGTTTCCGGGGCATTATCCGAGAAAAACTGTTTTTT